The clone carrying this T cell receptor (beta chain) has only a few counts. Its antigen is unknown. Isolated RNA was reverse transcribed into cDNA used as the sequencing template. Sequenced by immunoSEQ multiplex PCR; TCRdb stores in-frame clones only, minus some. The table has 150,000 to 200,000 clones, approximately 53% seen once. The data stem from a study of CD8+ T cells in alopecia areata. Study as a whole: Treated patients were given oral tofacitinib, which was dosed at 5 to 10 mg twice daily.

The CDR3 contains 13 residues. V shed 2 bases and J shed 0 bases, with 8 bases lying between them. The V gene's germline CDR1 is SQVTM and CDR2 ANQGSEA. The treatment here: oral pan-JAK inhibitor, 5-10 mg twice daily. Whole-study results and caveats: Sequence data from scalp samples additionally include resident alphabeta T cells of normal skin. Higher clonality than in normal scalp was seen in lesional scalp, especially alopecia totalis/universalis. TCR sharing was clearer in mice than between patients, perhaps partly owing to patient HLA diversity.

This receptor was obtained from a human donor with alopecia areata. The material was CD8+ T cells sorted from blood, obtained at week 24, from a patient treated with tofacitinib. The gene calls are TRBV29-1 and TRBJ2-7; perhaps TRBD1 as D (5 bases). DNA for the CDR3: TGCAGCGTTGAAACAGGAACCTCCTACGAGCAGTACTTC. Translated: CSVETGTSYEQYF.